The TCR beta chain described here comes from a study of control samples from healthy donors and cancer patients. Germline CDR1 reads GTSNPN; CDR2 reads SVGIG (reference sequence). V trimming: 0 bases; J trimming: 2 bases; junction bases outside the gene matches: 15. The CDR3 runs to 18 residues. Assay: immunoSEQ multiplex PCR; the TCRdb copy retains only in-frame clones and omits some. The table records 70,000 to 90,000 clones, roughly 92% of them present only once. The sequence was obtained from a woman between 35 and 50 years old in good health. The chain uses TRBV30 and TRBJ2-7; 8 nucleotides agree with TRBD2. The sequencing sample was made of blood. The CDR3: CAWSVHATSAEWAYEQYF. The CDR3 DNA is TGTGCCTGGAGTGTACATGCGACTAGCGCCGAGTGGGCCTACGAGCAGTACTTC. The complete variable domain, with remaining parts taken from reference TRBV30 and TRBJ2-7, reads SQTIHQWPATLVQPVGSPLSLECTVEGTSNPNLYWYRQAAGRGLQLLFYSVGIGQISSEVPQNLSASRPQDRQFILSSKKLLLSDSGFYLCAWSVHATSAEWAYEQYFGPGTRLTVT.